A single sample gave rise to the 6 T cell receptor beta chains below, sequenced in a study of cytomegalovirus exposure and HLA in healthy donors. TCRdb's copy holds only in-frame clones and misses some; the assay was immunoSEQ multiplex PCR. Here the sample spans 130,000 to 150,000 clones, 80% to 90% being singletons. The material sequenced was PBMCs. The receptor source for this set is a young woman in good health and CMV-seropositive.

Details on this clone: Its ends do not fully match the called genes, so a read error is possible. The CDR3 nucleotides read TGCAGCGTGGAAGGGGTAGCGGGGGGCAGTAGCTCCTACGAGCAGTACTTC. Translation gives CSVEGVAGGSSSYEQYF. V gene TRBV29-1 combines with J gene TRBJ2-7; 10 bases fit TRBD2. CDR1 SQVTM and CDR2 ANQGSEA come from the germline V gene. The length of the CDR3 is 17 residues.

The chain has TRBV9 and TRBJ2-1, with 11 bases lining up with TRBD1. The CDR3 spans 16 residues. J lost 6 bases, V lost 3 bases, and 8 bases had no gene match. Germline CDR1 and CDR2: SGDLS and YYNGEE. The CDR3 bases are TGTGCCAGCAGCGAGGCCGGGACAGGGGGTTTCAATGAGCAGTTCTTC. This encodes CASSEAGTGGFNEQFF.

The V call is TRBV18, the J call TRBJ1-5; unclear D gene. Germline V lookup: CDR1 KGHSH, CDR2 LQKENI. V was cut by 1 base and J by 7 bases, with 17 bases left in between. The CDR3 runs 16 residues. The CDR3 nucleotides are TGTGCCAGCTCACCACTACCTCAAGGGAGAGGACAGCCCCAGCATTTT. It is translated as CASSPLPQGRGQPQHF.

The rearrangement uses TRBV11-3 and TRBJ2-7, with D possibly matching TRBD1 (6 bases). V dropped 5 bases and J dropped 5 bases, with 16 bases sitting between them. The CDR3 spans 14 residues. From germline, CDR1 is SGHNT and CDR2 YENEEA. The CDR3 here is CASSEDSVRHEQYF. The CDR3 DNA reads as TGTGCCAGCAGCGAGGACAGCGTGAGGCACGAGCAGTACTTC.

This chain uses TRBV19 with TRBJ1-5; 7 bases fit TRBD1. J lost 6 bases, V lost 7 bases, and 9 bases had no gene match. Germline V gene data show CDR1 as LNHDA and CDR2 as SQIVND (reference sequence). CDR3 length: 14 residues. In DNA, the CDR3 is TGTGCCAGTAACGCAGGGGGTGTGGGTCAGCCCCAGCATTTT. Its protein product is CASNAGGVGQPQHF.

V usage is TRBV2 and J usage is TRBJ1-1, with a weak D call TRBD1 (6 bases). The CDR3 covers 16 residues. V was pared by 6 bases and J by 0 bases, with 17 bases between. The germline CDR1 and CDR2 sequences are SNHLY and FYNNEI. CDR3 loop: CASSTGTIIMNTEAFF. The CDR3, as DNA: TGTGCCAGCAGCACAGGGACTATTATCATGAACACTGAAGCTTTCTTT.